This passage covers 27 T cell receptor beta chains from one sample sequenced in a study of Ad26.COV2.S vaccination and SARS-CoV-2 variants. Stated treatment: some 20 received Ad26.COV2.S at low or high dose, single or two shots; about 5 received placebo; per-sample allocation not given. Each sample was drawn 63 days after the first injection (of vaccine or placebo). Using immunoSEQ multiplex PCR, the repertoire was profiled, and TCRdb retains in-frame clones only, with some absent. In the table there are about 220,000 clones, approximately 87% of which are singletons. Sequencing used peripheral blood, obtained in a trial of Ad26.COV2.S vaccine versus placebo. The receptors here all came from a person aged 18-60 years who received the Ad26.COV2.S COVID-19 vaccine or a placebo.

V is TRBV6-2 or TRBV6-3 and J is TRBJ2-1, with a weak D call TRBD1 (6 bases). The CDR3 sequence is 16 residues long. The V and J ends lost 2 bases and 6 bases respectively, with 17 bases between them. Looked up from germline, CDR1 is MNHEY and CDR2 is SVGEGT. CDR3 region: CASSYGTFGSGNEQFF. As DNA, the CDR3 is TGTGCCAGCAGTTACGGGACATTCGGCTCGGGCAATGAGCAGTTCTTC.

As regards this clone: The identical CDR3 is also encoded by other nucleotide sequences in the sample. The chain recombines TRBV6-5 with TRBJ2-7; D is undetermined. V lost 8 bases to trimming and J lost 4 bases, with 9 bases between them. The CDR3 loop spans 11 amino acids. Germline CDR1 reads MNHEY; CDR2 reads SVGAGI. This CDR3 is CASRGGYEQYF. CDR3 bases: TGTGCCAGCCGCGGTGGGTACGAGCAGTACTTC.

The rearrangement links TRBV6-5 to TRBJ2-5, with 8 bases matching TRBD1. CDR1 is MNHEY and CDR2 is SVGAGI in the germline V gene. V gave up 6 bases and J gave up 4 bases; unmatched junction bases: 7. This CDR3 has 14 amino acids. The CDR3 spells CASRSPTGAETQYF. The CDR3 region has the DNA TGTGCCAGCAGGAGCCCGACAGGGGCAGAGACCCAGTACTTC.

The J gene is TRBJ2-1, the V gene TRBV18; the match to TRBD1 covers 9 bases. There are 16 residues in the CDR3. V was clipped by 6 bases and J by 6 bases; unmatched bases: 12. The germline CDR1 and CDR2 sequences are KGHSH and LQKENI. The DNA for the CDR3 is TGTGCCAGCTCCCCTAGAACCGGGACAGGGAGCAATGAGCAGTTCTTC. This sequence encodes CASSPRTGTGSNEQFF. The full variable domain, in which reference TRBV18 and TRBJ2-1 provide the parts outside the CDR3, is NAGVMQNPRHLVRRRGQEARLRCSPMKGHSHVYWYRQLPEEGLKFMVYLQKENIIDESGMPKERFSAEFPKEGPSILRIQQVVRGDSAAYFCASSPRTGTGSNEQFFGPGTRLTVL.

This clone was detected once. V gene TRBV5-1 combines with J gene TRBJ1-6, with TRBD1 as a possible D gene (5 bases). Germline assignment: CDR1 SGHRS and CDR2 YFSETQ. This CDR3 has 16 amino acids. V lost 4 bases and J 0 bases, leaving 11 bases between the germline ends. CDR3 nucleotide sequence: TGCGCCAGCAGCGGGGGACTGAGCTCCTATAATTCACCCCTCCACTTT. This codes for CASSGGLSSYNSPLHF.

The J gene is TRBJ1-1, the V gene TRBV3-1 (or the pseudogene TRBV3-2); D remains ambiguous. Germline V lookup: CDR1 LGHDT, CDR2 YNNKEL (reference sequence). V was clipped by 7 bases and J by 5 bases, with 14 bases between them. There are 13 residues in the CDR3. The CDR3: CASTPYPSTEAFF. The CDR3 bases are TGTGCCAGCACCCCCTACCCAAGTACTGAAGCTTTCTTT.

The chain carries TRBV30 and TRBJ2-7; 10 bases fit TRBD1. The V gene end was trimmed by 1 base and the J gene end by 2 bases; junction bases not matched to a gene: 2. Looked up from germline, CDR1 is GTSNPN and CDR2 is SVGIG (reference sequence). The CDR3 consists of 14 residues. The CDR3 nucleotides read TGTGCCTGGAGTGCGGGACAGGGGACCTACGAGCAGTACTTC. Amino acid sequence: CAWSAGQGTYEQYF.

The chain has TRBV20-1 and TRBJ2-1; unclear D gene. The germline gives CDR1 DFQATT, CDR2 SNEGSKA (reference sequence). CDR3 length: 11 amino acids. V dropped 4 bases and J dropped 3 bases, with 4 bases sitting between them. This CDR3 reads CSAILYNEQFF. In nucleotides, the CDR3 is TGCAGTGCTATCCTCTACAATGAGCAGTTCTTC.

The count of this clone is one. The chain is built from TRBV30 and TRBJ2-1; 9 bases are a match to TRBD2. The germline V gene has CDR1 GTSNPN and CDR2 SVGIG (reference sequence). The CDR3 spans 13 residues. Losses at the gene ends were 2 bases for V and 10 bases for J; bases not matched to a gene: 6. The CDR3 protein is CAWSLAGEREQFF. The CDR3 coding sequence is TGTGCCTGGAGTTTAGCGGGAGAAAGGGAGCAGTTCTTC.

In DNA form, the CDR3 reads TGCGCCAGCAGCCCTCCGGGACAGGGGGCCTATGGCTACACCTTC. Protein sequence: CASSPPGQGAYGYTF. This chain joins TRBV5-1 and TRBJ1-2, with TRBD1 matching over 12 bases. The CDR3 runs to 15 residues. With V trimmed by 4 bases and J by 4 bases, 5 bases remained unmatched. The germline CDR1 and CDR2 sequences are SGHRS and YFSETQ.

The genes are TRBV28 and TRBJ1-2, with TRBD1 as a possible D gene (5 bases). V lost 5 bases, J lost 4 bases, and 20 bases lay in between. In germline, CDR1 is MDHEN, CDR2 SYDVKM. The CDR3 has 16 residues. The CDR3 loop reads CASSLPVPGRSYGYTF. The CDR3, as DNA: TGTGCCAGCAGTCTCCCCGTCCCGGGACGGAGCTATGGCTACACCTTC.

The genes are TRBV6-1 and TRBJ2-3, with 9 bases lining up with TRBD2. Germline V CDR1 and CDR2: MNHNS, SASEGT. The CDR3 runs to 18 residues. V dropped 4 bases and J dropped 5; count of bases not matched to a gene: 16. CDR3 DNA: TGTGCCAGCAGTGGTAGCGGGGGCCGAAAATGGAGGGGAGATACGCAGTATTTT. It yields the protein CASSGSGGRKWRGDTQYF.

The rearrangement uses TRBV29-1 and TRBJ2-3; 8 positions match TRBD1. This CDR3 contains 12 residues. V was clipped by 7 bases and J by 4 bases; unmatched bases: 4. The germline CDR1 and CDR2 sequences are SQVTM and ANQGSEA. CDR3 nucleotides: TGCAGCGCCAGGGGGCAGGCAGATACGCAGTATTTT. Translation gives CSARGQADTQYF.

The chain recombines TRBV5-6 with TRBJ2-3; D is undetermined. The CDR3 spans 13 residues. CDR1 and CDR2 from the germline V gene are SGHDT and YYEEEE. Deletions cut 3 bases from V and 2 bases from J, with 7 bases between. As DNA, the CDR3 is TGTGCCAGCAGCTCCCAGCCCACAGATACGCAGTATTTT. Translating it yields CASSSQPTDTQYF.

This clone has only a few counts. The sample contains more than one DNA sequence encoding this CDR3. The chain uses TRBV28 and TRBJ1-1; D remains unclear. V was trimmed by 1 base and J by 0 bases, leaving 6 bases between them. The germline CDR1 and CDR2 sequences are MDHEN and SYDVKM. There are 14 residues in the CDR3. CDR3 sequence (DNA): TGTGCCAGCAGTTTATACCGGATGAACACTGAAGCTTTCTTT. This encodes CASSLYRMNTEAFF.

The CDR3 region is CASGPNLLYEQYF. CDR3 in DNA: TGTGCCAGCGGCCCCAACCTCCTCTACGAGCAGTACTTC. V and J are TRBV11-2 and TRBJ2-7; no clear D. Trimming pared 8 bases from V and 3 bases from J, leaving 14 bases between. The CDR3 is 13 residues long. CDR1 is SGHAT and CDR2 is FQNNGV in the germline V gene.

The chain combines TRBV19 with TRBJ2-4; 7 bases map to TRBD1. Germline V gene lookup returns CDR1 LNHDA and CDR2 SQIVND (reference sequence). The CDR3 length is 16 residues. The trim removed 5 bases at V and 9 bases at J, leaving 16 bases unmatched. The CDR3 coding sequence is TGTGCCAGTAGTCCAGACAGGGACCCGAGTTTTTCCATTCAGTACTTC. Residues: CASSPDRDPSFSIQYF.

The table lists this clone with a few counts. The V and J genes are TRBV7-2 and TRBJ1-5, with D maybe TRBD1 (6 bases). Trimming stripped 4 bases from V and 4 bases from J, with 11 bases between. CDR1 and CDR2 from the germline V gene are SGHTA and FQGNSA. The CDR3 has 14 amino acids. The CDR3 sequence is CASSSRGGNQPQHF. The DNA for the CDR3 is TGTGCCAGCAGCTCCCGAGGGGGGAATCAGCCCCAGCATTTT.

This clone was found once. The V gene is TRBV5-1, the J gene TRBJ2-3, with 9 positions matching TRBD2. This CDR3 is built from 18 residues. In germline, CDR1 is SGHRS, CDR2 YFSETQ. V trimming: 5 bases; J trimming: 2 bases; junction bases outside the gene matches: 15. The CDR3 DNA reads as TGCGCCAGCAGACTGGCTTGGAAGCGGGGGGACGACACAGATACGCAGTATTTT. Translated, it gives CASRLAWKRGDDTDTQYF.

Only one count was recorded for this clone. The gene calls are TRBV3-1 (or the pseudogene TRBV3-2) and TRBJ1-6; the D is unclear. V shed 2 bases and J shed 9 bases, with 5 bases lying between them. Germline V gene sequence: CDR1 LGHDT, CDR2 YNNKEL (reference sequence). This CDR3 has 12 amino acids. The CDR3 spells CASSQNRSPLHF. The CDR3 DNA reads TGTGCCAGCAGCCAAAATCGTTCACCCCTCCACTTT.

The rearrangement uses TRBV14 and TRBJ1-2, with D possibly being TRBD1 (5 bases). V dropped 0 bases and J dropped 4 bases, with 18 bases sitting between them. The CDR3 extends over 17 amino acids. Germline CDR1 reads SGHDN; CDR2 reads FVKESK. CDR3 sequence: CASSQDWRGEYFYGYTF. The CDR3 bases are TGTGCCAGCAGCCAAGATTGGAGGGGCGAGTACTTCTATGGCTACACCTTC.

The CDR3 sequence: CASSPPTSGRVYNEQFF. Written as DNA, the CDR3 is TGTGCCAGCAGCCCGCCGACTAGCGGGAGAGTCTACAATGAGCAGTTCTTC. The chain combines TRBV5-4 with TRBJ2-1; 12 bases line up with TRBD2. The CDR3 totals 17 residues. V dropped 4 bases and J dropped 3; count of bases not matched to a gene: 8. The germline CDR1 and CDR2 sequences are SGHNT and YYREEE (reference sequence).

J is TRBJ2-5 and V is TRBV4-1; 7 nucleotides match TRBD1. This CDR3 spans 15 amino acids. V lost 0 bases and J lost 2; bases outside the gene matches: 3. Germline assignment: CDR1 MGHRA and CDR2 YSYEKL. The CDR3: CASSQDRDRQETQYF. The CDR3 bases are TGCGCCAGCAGCCAAGATCGGGACAGACAAGAGACCCAGTACTTC.

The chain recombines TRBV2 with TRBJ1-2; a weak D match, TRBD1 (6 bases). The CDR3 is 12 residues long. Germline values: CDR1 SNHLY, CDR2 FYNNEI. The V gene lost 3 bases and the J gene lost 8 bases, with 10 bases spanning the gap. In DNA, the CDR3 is TGTGCCAGCAGTGAGGGGGGCGGAGGCTACACCTTC. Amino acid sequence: CASSEGGGGYTF.

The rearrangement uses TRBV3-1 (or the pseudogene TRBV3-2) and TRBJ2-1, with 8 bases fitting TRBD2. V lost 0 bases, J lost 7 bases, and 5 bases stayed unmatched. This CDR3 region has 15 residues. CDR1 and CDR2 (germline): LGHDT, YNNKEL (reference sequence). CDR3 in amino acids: CASSQELSGANEQFF. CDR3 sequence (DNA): TGTGCCAGCAGCCAAGAACTTAGCGGGGCGAATGAGCAGTTCTTC.

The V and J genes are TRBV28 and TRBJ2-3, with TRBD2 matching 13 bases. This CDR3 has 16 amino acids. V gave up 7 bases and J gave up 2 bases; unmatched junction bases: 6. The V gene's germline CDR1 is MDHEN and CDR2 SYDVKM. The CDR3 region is CASTGGLAGFTDTQYF. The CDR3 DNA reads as TGTGCCAGCACCGGGGGACTAGCGGGGTTCACAGATACGCAGTATTTT.

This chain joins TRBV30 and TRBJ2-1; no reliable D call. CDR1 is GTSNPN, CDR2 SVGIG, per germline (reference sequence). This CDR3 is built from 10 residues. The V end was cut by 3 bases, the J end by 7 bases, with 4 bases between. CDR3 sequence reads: CAWRVNEQFF. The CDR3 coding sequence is TGTGCCTGGAGGGTGAATGAGCAGTTCTTC.